This T cell receptor beta chain was sequenced for a study of blood T cell repertoires in COVID-19. Here immunoSEQ multiplex PCR was the method, and the copy in TCRdb shows in-frame clones only, minus some. This sample has around 160,000 clones, with approximately 80% found just once. The sample holds many counts of this clone. Allocation to cohorts depended on clinical history reported by the participants. The CDR3 loop spans 16 amino acids. The germline V gene has CDR1 MNHNS and CDR2 SASEGT. The V segment lost 2 bases and the J segment 2 bases; nucleotides outside the gene matches: 6. V and J are TRBV6-1 and TRBJ2-1; 7 bases map to TRBD2. Sequenced: PBMCs or T cells enriched from blood (not recorded which). This sequence originates from a woman aged 55 to 70 who had recovered from COVID-19. The CDR3 loop is CASSERGGGTYNEQFF. Here the CDR3 DNA reads TGTGCCAGCAGTGAAAGGGGCGGGGGTACCTACAATGAGCAGTTCTTC.